This TCR beta chain emerged from a study of CD8+ T cells in alopecia areata. The germline CDR1 and CDR2 sequences are SEHNR and FQNEAQ (reference sequence). The CDR3 sequence is 13 residues long. V gave up 3 bases and J gave up 0 bases, with 4 bases separating them. To note about this clone: The sample has other DNA sequences that encode this CDR3 too.

RNA extraction was followed by reverse transcription into cDNA, which acted as the sequencing template. This table comes from immunoSEQ multiplex PCR, and its TCRdb copy is limited to in-frame clones, with some not included. The sample consists of 200,000 to 250,000 clones, roughly 56% of them appearing once. The treatment is: oral pan-JAK inhibitor, 5-10 mg twice daily. The chain is built from TRBV7-9 and TRBJ2-3; D is uncertain. The source material was CD4+ T cells sorted from blood, sampled at week 4, from a patient treated with tofacitinib. The sequence was collected from a human donor with alopecia areata. The CDR3 reads CASSFPSTDTQYF. The CDR3 DNA is TGTGCCAGCAGCTTCCCTAGCACAGATACGCAGTATTTT.